Shown below are 29 T cell receptor beta chains from a single sample sequenced in a study of technical replicates of blood from several donors. The assay was immunoSEQ multiplex PCR, and TCRdb's table has in-frame clones only and misses some. Of more than 90,000 clones listed, approximately 94% are singletons. Specimen: T cells isolated from PBMCs. These receptors were obtained from a human donor in good health.

The V call is TRBV5-1, the J call TRBJ2-2; the D gene is possibly TRBD2 (6 bases). Between the trimmed V and J ends, which lost 1 base and 1 base, there was a span of 14 bases. CDR1 is SGHRS and CDR2 is YFSETQ in the germline V gene. The CDR3 covers 17 residues. CDR3: CASSLTTREKNTGELFF. DNA for the CDR3: TGCGCCAGCAGCTTGACTACACGGGAGAAGAACACCGGGGAGCTGTTTTTT.

The gene calls are TRBV6-5 and TRBJ2-7, with 7 bases matching TRBD1. CDR3 length: 15 residues. In germline, CDR1 is MNHEY, CDR2 SVGAGI. V shed 6 bases, J shed 0 bases, and the junction held 8 bases outside the gene matches. CDR3 nucleotides: TGTGCCAGCAGCAGGGGGAGAGGGAGCTCCTACGAGCAGTACTTC. Translated, it gives CASSRGRGSSYEQYF.

The CDR3 loop is CASSFQLASGRNEQFF. Written as DNA, the CDR3 is TGTGCCAGCAGCTTCCAGCTAGCTAGCGGGAGAAATGAGCAGTTCTTC. The chain uses TRBV7-8 and TRBJ2-1; 10 nucleotides align to TRBD2. There are 16 residues in the CDR3. Trimming cost V 3 bases and J 7 bases; bases outside gene matches: 9. Germline CDR1 is SGHVS and CDR2 is FQNEAQ.

The chain recombines TRBV25-1 with TRBJ2-2; 7 nucleotides align to TRBD2. The CDR3 consists of 13 residues. Germline V gives CDR1 MGHDK, CDR2 SYGVNS. With V trimmed by 3 bases and J by 6 bases, 1 base remained unmatched. In nucleotides, the CDR3 is TGTGCCAGCAGTGAGGGGGGGGCCGGGGAGCTGTTTTTT. This translates into CASSEGGAGELFF.

The chain is built from TRBV6-1 and TRBJ2-7; 9 bases fit TRBD2. The CDR3 contains 14 residues. The germline V gene has CDR1 MNHNS and CDR2 SASEGT. V lost 2 bases to trimming and J lost 6 bases; unmatched junction nucleotides: 5. CDR3 region: CASSERTSAAEQYF. The CDR3 DNA reads as TGTGCCAGCAGTGAACGGACTAGCGCGGCCGAGCAGTACTTC.

The chain recombines TRBV7-9 with TRBJ2-3; TRBD2 matches at 12 bases. Germline V gives CDR1 SEHNR, CDR2 FQNEAQ (reference sequence). Trimming took 3 bases from V and 5 from J; bases not matched to a gene: 0. The CDR3 covers 14 residues. CDR3 protein: CASSLGLAGDTQYF. In DNA, the CDR3 is TGTGCCAGCAGCTTGGGACTAGCGGGAGATACGCAGTATTTT.

The J gene is TRBJ2-7, the V gene TRBV10-3, with TRBD2 matching 10 bases. The CDR3 is made up of 19 amino acids. In germline, CDR1 is ENHRY, CDR2 SYGVKD. J gave up 5 bases and V 3 bases, and 19 bases lay outside the gene matches. CDR3 nucleotide sequence: TGTGCCATCAGTGAAGGGGGTCCGGGACTAGCGTTAGTGGTCGACGAGCAGTACTTC. It specifies CAISEGGPGLALVVDEQYF.

The J gene is TRBJ2-2, the V gene TRBV5-1, with 7 positions matching TRBD1. The CDR3 runs 15 residues. The J segment lost 4 bases and the V segment lost 4 bases, leaving 7 bases of the junction unmatched. Germline V gene data show CDR1 as SGHRS and CDR2 as YFSETQ. The DNA for the CDR3 is TGCGCCAGCAGCCCCACAGGGGTCCTCACCGGGGAGCTGTTTTTT. Its protein is CASSPTGVLTGELFF.

The chain has TRBV19 and TRBJ1-4, with 7 bases matching TRBD1. The CDR3 runs 14 residues. J lost 6 bases, V lost 9 bases, and 10 bases had no gene match. The germline gives CDR1 LNHDA, CDR2 SQIVND (reference sequence). The CDR3 DNA is TGTGCCAGCAGGGGACGGGACAGCTATGAAAAACTGTTTTTT. This sequence encodes CASRGRDSYEKLFF.

CDR3 DNA: TGCGCCAGCAGCCAAGATCGGTCGGACTATGGCTACACCTTC. Encoded protein: CASSQDRSDYGYTF. The J gene is TRBJ1-2, the V gene TRBV4-1; D ambiguous. CDR1 and CDR2 from the germline V gene are MGHRA and YSYEKL. V dropped 0 bases and J dropped 3 bases, with 8 bases sitting between them. This CDR3 comprises 14 residues.

The chain recombines TRBV29-1 with TRBJ2-1; TRBD2 agrees at 12 bases. Germline V lookup: CDR1 SQVTM, CDR2 ANQGSEA. The CDR3 has 14 residues. Trimming removed 2 bases from V and 7 bases from J; junction bases left unmatched: 3. CDR3 nucleotide sequence: TGCAGCGTTGAACCCGGGACTAGCGGGAATGAGCAGTTCTTC. It translates to CSVEPGTSGNEQFF.

The chain recombines TRBV9 with TRBJ2-6; 11 positions match TRBD1. With 3 bases clipped from V and 1 base from J, the junction kept 18 bases outside the gene matches. This CDR3 is 22 amino acids long. Germline CDR1 SGDLS, CDR2 YYNGEE. CDR3 DNA sequence: TGTGCCAGCAGCGCCCGGAAGGACCAATCCGGGACAGGGGGGTCTGGGGCCAACGTCCTGACTTTC. This encodes CASSARKDQSGTGGSGANVLTF. The full variable domain, in which reference TRBV9 and TRBJ2-6 provide the parts outside the CDR3, is DSGVTQTPKHLITATGQRVTLRCSPRSGDLSVYWYQQSLDQGLQFLIQYYNGEERAKGNILERFSAQQFPDLHSELNLSSLELGDSALYFCASSARKDQSGTGGSGANVLTFGAGSRLTVL.

Of note for this clone: Other DNA sequences in the same sample also yield this CDR3. This sequence joins TRBV19 and TRBJ1-1; no definite D call. From germline, CDR1 is LNHDA and CDR2 SQIVND (reference sequence). The CDR3 length is 13 residues. V gave up 3 bases and J gave up 2 bases, with 7 bases separating them. The CDR3 DNA reads as TGTGCCAGTAGTATCTCAGGAAACACTGAAGCTTTCTTT. It is translated as CASSISGNTEAFF.

The V and J genes are TRBV4-2 and TRBJ1-5; 7 bases match TRBD1. Looked up from germline, CDR1 is LGHNA and CDR2 is YNFKEQ. Germline trimming cut 0 bases from V and 1 base from J; bases unmatched to any gene: 6. CDR3 size: 17 residues. CDR3: CASSQEGQGVSNQPQHF. In nucleotides, the CDR3 is TGTGCCAGCAGCCAAGAGGGGCAGGGGGTAAGCAATCAGCCCCAGCATTTT.

The chain uses TRBV5-1 and TRBJ2-7, with 9 positions matching TRBD1. The CDR3 is 16 residues long. V shed 4 bases and J 0 bases; nucleotides not matched to a gene: 8. Germline V gene data show CDR1 as SGHRS and CDR2 as YFSETQ. CDR3 nucleotides: TGCGCCAGCAGCCAGTACCCGGGACAGGGCTCCTACGAGCAGTACTTC. Protein product: CASSQYPGQGSYEQYF.

V gene TRBV29-1 combines with J gene TRBJ1-2, with a weak D call TRBD1 (6 bases). The ends were cut back, 6 bases at V and 2 bases at J, with 16 bases in the middle. Germline V gene sequence: CDR1 SQVTM, CDR2 ANQGSEA. This CDR3 has 14 residues. The CDR3 loop reads CSVTRRGGNYGYTF. CDR3 coding DNA: TGCAGCGTAACACGCCGAGGGGGAAACTATGGCTACACCTTC.

The chain joins TRBV6-1 to TRBJ1-1, with D possibly being TRBD1 (6 bases). The CDR3 totals 13 residues. V gave up 6 bases and J gave up 4 bases, with 12 bases separating them. Germline values: CDR1 MNHNS, CDR2 SASEGT. The CDR3 is CASSPGVSTEAFF. The CDR3 region has the DNA TGTGCCAGCAGCCCAGGGGTTAGCACTGAAGCTTTCTTT.

The CDR3 DNA follows: TGTGCCAGCAGCATCGTACAGGGGGCCGAGACCCAGTACTTC. It yields the protein CASSIVQGAETQYF. This chain uses TRBV27 with TRBJ2-5; 9 bases are a match to TRBD1. The CDR3 totals 14 residues. Germline V lookup: CDR1 MNHEY, CDR2 SMNVEV (reference sequence). V trimming: 6 bases; J trimming: 5 bases; junction bases outside the gene matches: 7.

The chain is built from TRBV2 and TRBJ2-5, with D possibly TRBD2 on 5 matching bases. Germline values: CDR1 SNHLY, CDR2 FYNNEI. This CDR3 is 14 amino acids long. V gave up 6 bases and J gave up 1 base, with 12 bases separating them. The CDR3 here is CASSLELVQETQYF. Written as DNA, the CDR3 is TGTGCCAGCAGCCTAGAACTAGTCCAAGAGACCCAGTACTTC.

The chain couples TRBV4-2 to TRBJ2-7; D remains ambiguous. Germline CDR1 is LGHNA and CDR2 is YNFKEQ. Trimming cost V 0 bases and J 3 bases, with 12 bases left between them. The CDR3 consists of 15 residues. DNA for the CDR3: TGTGCCAGCAGCCAAGATCTGAGAGCCAACTACGAGCAGTACTTC. Amino acid sequence: CASSQDLRANYEQYF.

The J gene is TRBJ1-1, the V gene TRBV30; TRBD1 is a possible D gene (6 bases). Germline CDR1 reads GTSNPN; CDR2 reads SVGIG (reference sequence). V lost 1 base and J lost 0, with 6 bases in between. This CDR3 has 13 residues. The CDR3 protein is CAWSAGVNTEAFF. Here the CDR3 DNA reads TGTGCCTGGAGTGCAGGGGTGAACACTGAAGCTTTCTTT. Full variable domain (outside the CDR3, taken from reference TRBV30 and TRBJ1-1): SQTIHQWPATLVQPVGSPLSLECTVEGTSNPNLYWYRQAAGRGLQLLFYSVGIGQISSEVPQNLSASRPQDRQFILSSKKLLLSDSGFYLCAWSAGVNTEAFFGQGTRLTVV.

This chain joins TRBV27 and TRBJ2-5; 10 nucleotides agree with TRBD1. Losses at the gene ends were 0 bases for V and 5 bases for J; bases not matched to a gene: 9. The CDR3 totals 17 residues. Germline loops: CDR1 MNHEY, CDR2 SMNVEV (reference sequence). The CDR3 DNA sequence: TGTGCCAGCAGTTTATCTTGGACGGACAGGGGGAGGGAGACCCAGTACTTC. It is translated as CASSLSWTDRGRETQYF.

The chain links TRBV10-2 to TRBJ1-1, with 8 positions matching TRBD1. The J segment lost 4 bases and the V segment lost 7 bases, leaving 8 bases of the junction unmatched. The CDR3 contains 14 residues. Germline V CDR1 and CDR2: WSHSY, SAAADI. The CDR3 nucleotides read TGCGCCAGCACAGGACAGGGACCGAGCACTGAAGCTTTCTTT. Its translation is CASTGQGPSTEAFF.

The rearrangement links TRBV19 to TRBJ2-7; 13 bases agree with TRBD2. The CDR3 extends over 16 amino acids. V lost 0 bases, J lost 3 bases, and 2 bases stayed unmatched. Germline assignment: CDR1 LNHDA and CDR2 SQIVND (reference sequence). CDR3 DNA: TGTGCCAGTAGTATAGAAGGGACTAGCGGGGTCTACGAGCAGTACTTC. Amino acid sequence: CASSIEGTSGVYEQYF.

The rearrangement uses TRBV19 and TRBJ1-5; no definite D call. The CDR3 sequence is 14 residues long. CDR1 LNHDA and CDR2 SQIVND come from the germline V gene (reference sequence). V was clipped by 5 bases and J by 0 bases, with 8 bases between them. Here the CDR3 DNA reads TGTGCCAGTAGTCAGTACGATAGCAATCAGCCCCAGCATTTT. It yields the protein CASSQYDSNQPQHF.

The chain has TRBV11-2 and TRBJ1-1, with a possible D match to TRBD1 (5 bases). The CDR3 consists of 17 residues. Germline V CDR1 and CDR2: SGHAT, FQNNGV. The V end was cut by 3 bases, the J end by 1 base, with 18 bases between. The CDR3 is CASSFSGGRYPNTEAFF. CDR3 nucleotides: TGTGCCAGCAGCTTTTCCGGGGGTCGATACCCGAACACTGAAGCTTTCTTT.

The rearrangement joins TRBV5-1 to TRBJ1-1, with 9 bases lining up with TRBD1. Per germline, CDR1 SGHRS and CDR2 YFSETQ. V dropped 5 bases and J dropped 2; count of bases not matched to a gene: 7. The CDR3 contains 15 residues. CDR3 nucleotides: TGCGCCAGCAGTCCCGGGACAGGGATCAACACTGAAGCTTTCTTT. This sequence encodes CASSPGTGINTEAFF. Full variable domain (remainder filled in from reference TRBV5-1 and TRBJ1-1): KAGVTQTPRYLIKTRGQQVTLSCSPISGHRSVSWYQQTPGQGLQFLFEYFSETQRNKGNFPGRFSGRQFSNSRSEMNVSTLELGDSALYLCASSPGTGINTEAFFGQGTRLTVV.

The chain combines TRBV7-6 with TRBJ2-5; D is unclear. This CDR3 has 15 residues. Germline V gives CDR1 SGHVS, CDR2 FNYEAQ. The V and J ends lost 2 bases and 4 bases respectively, with 14 bases between them. CDR3 nucleotide sequence: TGTGCCAGCAGCTTATCTGCTAGATTGAGAGAGACCCAGTACTTC. Its protein is CASSLSARLRETQYF.

This clone has a single count. This chain links TRBV29-1 with TRBJ2-7; the match to TRBD2 covers 11 bases. The CDR3 runs 16 residues. From germline, CDR1 is SQVTM and CDR2 ANQGSEA. With V trimmed by 6 bases and J by 2 bases, 12 bases remained unmatched. The CDR3 sequence: CSVASPTSGSPYEQYF. The CDR3 nucleotides are TGCAGCGTCGCCTCGCCTACTAGCGGGAGTCCCTACGAGCAGTACTTC.